The entry below gives a single T cell receptor beta chain sequence along with its context. The record originates from a study of cytomegalovirus exposure and HLA in healthy donors. The PCR ran on 60 Vbeta and 13 Jbeta primers. Only in-frame clones appear in the TCRdb table, and some are missing; sequencing was by immunoSEQ multiplex PCR. The table includes 130,000 or so clones, roughly 73% detected once. This clonotype was sampled from a man aged 35-49 years in good health and CMV-seronegative. Sequencing was performed on PBMCs.

This CDR3 is CASSETPGVSYEQYF. In DNA, the CDR3 is TGCGCCAGCAGCGAAACCCCAGGGGTCTCCTACGAGCAGTACTTC. The rearrangement joins TRBV4-1 to TRBJ2-7; TRBD1 might be the D (6 bases). CDR1 and CDR2 from the germline V gene are MGHRA and YSYEKL. Trimming removed 5 bases at V and 0 bases at J, with 14 bases between. The CDR3 length is 15 residues.